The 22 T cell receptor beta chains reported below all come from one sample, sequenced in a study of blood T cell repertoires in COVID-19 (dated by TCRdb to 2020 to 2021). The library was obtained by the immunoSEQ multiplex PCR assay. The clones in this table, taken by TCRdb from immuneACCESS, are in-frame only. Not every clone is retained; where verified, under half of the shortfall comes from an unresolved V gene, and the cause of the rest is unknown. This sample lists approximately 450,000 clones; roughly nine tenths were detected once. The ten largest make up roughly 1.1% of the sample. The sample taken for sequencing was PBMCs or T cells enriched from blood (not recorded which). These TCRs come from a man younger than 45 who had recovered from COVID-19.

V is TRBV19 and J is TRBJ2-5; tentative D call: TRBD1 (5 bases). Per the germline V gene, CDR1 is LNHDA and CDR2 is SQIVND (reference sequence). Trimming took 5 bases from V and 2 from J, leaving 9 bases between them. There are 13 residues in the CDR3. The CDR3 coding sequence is TGTGCCAGTAGTGATGGGGCGCAAGAGACCCAGTACTTC. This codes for CASSDGAQETQYF.

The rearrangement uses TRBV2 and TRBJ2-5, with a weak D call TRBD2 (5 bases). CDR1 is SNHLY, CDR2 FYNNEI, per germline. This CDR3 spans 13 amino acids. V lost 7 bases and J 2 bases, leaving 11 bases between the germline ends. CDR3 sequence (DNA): TGTGCCAGCATCCGGGGAGAGCAAGAGACCCAGTACTTC. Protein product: CASIRGEQETQYF.

CDR3 amino acids: CASSGTGGSYNEQFF. The CDR3 nucleotides read TGTGCCAGCAGCGGGACAGGGGGTAGCTACAATGAGCAGTTCTTC. This sequence joins TRBV3-1 (or the pseudogene TRBV3-2) and TRBJ2-1; 11 bases line up with TRBD1. CDR3 length equals 15 residues. Germline trimming cut 5 bases from V and 3 bases from J; bases unmatched to any gene: 3. The V gene's germline CDR1 is LGHDT and CDR2 YNNKEL (reference sequence).

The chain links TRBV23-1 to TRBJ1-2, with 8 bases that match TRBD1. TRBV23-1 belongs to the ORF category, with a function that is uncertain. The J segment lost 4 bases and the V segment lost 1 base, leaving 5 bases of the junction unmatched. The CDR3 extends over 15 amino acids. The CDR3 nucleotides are TGCGCCAGCAGTCAATTAAGACAGGGGTCCTATGGCTACACCTTC. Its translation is CASSQLRQGSYGYTF.

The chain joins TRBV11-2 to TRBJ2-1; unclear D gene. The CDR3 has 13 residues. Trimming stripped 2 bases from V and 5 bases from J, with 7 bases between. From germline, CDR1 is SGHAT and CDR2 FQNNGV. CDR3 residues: CASSLRLNNEQFF. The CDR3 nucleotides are TGTGCCAGCAGCTTACGCCTAAACAATGAGCAGTTCTTC.

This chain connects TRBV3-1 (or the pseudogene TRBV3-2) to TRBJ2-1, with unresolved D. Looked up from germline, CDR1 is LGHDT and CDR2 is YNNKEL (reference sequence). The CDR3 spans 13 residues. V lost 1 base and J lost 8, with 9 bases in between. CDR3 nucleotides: TGTGCCAGCAGCCAAGGTACATTGTATGAGCAGTTCTTC. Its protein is CASSQGTLYEQFF.

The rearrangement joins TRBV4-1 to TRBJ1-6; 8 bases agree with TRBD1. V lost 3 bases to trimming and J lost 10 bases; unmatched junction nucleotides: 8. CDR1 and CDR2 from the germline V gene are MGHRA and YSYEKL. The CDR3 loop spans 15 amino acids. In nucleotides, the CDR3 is TGCGCCAGCAGCCACGGACAGGGAAGGGACTCACCCCTCCACTTT. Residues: CASSHGQGRDSPLHF.

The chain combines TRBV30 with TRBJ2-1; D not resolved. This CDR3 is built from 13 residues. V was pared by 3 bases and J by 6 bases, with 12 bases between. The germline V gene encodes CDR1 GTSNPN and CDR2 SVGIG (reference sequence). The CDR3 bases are TGTGCCTGGAGCGTATCCTTTAGCAATGAGCAGTTCTTC. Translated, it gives CAWSVSFSNEQFF.

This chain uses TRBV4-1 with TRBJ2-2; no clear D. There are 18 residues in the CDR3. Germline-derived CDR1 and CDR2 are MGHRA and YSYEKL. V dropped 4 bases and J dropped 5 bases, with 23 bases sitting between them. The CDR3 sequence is CASSRVPLVSALTGELFF. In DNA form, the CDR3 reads TGCGCCAGCAGCCGCGTACCTTTGGTGTCTGCTCTAACCGGGGAGCTGTTTTTT.

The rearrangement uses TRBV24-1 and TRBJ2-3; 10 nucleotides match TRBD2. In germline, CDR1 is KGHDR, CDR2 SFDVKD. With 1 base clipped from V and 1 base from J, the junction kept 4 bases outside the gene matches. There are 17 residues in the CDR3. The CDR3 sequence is CATSDFLAGVGTDTQYF. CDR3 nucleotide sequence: TGTGCCACCAGTGATTTTCTAGCGGGAGTCGGCACAGATACGCAGTATTTT.

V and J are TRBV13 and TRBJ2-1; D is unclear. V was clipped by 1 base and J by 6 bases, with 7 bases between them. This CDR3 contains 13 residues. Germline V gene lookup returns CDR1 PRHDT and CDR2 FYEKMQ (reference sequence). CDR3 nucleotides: TGTGCCAGCAGCTTAGATTCTACCAATGAGCAGTTCTTC. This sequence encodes CASSLDSTNEQFF.

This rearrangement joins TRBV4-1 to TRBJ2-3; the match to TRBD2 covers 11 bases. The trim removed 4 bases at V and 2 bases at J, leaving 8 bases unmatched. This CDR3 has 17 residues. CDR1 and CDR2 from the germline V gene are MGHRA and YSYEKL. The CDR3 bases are TGCGCCAGCAGCCTTTTTGCGGGACTAGCGGACACAGATACGCAGTATTTT. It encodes CASSLFAGLADTDTQYF.

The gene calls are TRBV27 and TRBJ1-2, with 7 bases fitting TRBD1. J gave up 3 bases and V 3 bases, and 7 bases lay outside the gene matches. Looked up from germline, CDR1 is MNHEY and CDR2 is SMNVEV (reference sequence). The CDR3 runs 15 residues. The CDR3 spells CASSFLGGVDYGYTF. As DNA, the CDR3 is TGTGCCAGCAGTTTTTTAGGGGGCGTCGACTATGGCTACACCTTC.

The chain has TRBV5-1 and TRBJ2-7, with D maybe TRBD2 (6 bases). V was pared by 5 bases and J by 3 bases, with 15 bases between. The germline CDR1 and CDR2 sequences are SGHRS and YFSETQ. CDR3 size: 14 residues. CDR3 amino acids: CASRPEGLLYEQYF. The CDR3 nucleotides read TGCGCCAGCAGGCCGGAGGGTTTGCTCTACGAGCAGTACTTC.

CDR3 in DNA: TGTGCCACCTGGACAGGGTCATCCTACGAGCAGTACTTC. Protein sequence: CATWTGSSYEQYF. This chain connects TRBV6-5 to TRBJ2-7; 8 bases match TRBD1. Per germline, CDR1 MNHEY and CDR2 SVGAGI. Unmatched junction bases numbered 6, after V lost 10 bases and J lost 1 base. The CDR3 contains 13 residues.

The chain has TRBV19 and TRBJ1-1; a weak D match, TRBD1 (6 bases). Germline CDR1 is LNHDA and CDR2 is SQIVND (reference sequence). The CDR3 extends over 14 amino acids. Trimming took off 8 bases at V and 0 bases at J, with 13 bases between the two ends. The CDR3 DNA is TGTGCCAGTGCGCTGGGGGCCATGAACACTGAAGCTTTCTTT. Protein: CASALGAMNTEAFF.

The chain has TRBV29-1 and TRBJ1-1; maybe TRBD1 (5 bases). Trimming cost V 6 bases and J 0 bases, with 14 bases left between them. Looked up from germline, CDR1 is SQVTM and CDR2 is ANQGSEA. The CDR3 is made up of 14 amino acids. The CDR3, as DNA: TGCAGCGTCCCCCCTCAGGGTATGAACACTGAAGCTTTCTTT. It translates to CSVPPQGMNTEAFF.

CDR3 loop: CASRRLAGVSEQFF. DNA of the CDR3: TGTGCCAGCAGAAGACTAGCGGGAGTAAGTGAGCAGTTCTTC. This chain joins TRBV28 and TRBJ2-1, with TRBD2 matching over 12 bases. The junction had 6 bases not matched to a gene; V was cut back by 6 bases and J by 9 bases. This CDR3 is built from 14 residues. Germline CDR1 MDHEN, CDR2 SYDVKM. Full variable domain (outside the CDR3, taken from reference TRBV28 and TRBJ2-1): DVKVTQSSRYLVKRTGEKVFLECVQDMDHENMFWYRQDPGLGLRLIYFSYDVKMKEKGDIPEGYSVSREKKERFSLILESASTNQTSMYLCASRRLAGVSEQFFGPGTRLTVL.

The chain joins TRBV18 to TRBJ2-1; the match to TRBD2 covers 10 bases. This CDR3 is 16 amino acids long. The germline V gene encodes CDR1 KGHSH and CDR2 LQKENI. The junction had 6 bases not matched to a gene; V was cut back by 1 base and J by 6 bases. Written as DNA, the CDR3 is TGTGCCAGCTCACCACTACTAGCGGGGACTTTCAATGAGCAGTTCTTC. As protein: CASSPLLAGTFNEQFF. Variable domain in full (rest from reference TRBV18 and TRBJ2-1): NAGVMQNPRHLVRRRGQEARLRCSPMKGHSHVYWYRQLPEEGLKFMVYLQKENIIDESGMPKERFSAEFPKEGPSILRIQQVVRGDSAAYFCASSPLLAGTFNEQFFGPGTRLTVL.

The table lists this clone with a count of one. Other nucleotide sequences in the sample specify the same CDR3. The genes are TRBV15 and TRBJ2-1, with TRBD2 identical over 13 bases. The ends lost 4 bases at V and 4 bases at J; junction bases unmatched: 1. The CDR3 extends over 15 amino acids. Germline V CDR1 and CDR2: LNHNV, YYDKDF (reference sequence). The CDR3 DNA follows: TGTGCCACCAGCAAACTAGCGGGAGGGTACAATGAGCAGTTCTTC. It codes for CATSKLAGGYNEQFF.

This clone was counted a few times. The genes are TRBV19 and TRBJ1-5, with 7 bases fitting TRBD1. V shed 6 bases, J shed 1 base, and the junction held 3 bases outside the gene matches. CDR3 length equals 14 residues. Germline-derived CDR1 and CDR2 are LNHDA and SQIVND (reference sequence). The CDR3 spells CASRGGGSNQPQHF. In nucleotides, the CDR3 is TGTGCCAGTAGAGGGGGCGGGAGCAATCAGCCCCAGCATTTT.

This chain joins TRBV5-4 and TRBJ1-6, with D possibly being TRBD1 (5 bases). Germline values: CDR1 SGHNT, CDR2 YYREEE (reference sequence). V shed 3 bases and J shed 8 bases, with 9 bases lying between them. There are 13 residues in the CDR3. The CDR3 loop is CASSSGGYSPLHF. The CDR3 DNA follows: TGTGCCAGCAGCTCCGGGGGGTATTCACCCCTCCACTTT.